What follows is one T cell receptor (beta chain) and its context. Its target is not known. Libraries were prepared by immunoSEQ multiplex PCR; TCRdb keeps only in-frame clonotypes and omits some of them. In the table there are about 2 million clones, about 95% of which are singletons. This CDR3 spans 15 amino acids. Germline values: CDR1 SGHDN, CDR2 FVKESK. Trimming stripped 5 bases from V and 2 bases from J, with 16 bases between. This specimen belongs to a study of shared clonotypes between healthy human individuals. CD45RO-negative CD8 cells positively selected for CCR7 made up the naive population, which excluded terminally differentiated effector memory CD45RA+ cells. Findings of the study overall: Genetic and exposure-history diversity was limited by the few donors.

The sequenced sample was naive CD8+ T cells sorted from blood. The origin of this receptor is a man aged 18 to 30 in good health. The rearrangement uses TRBV14 and TRBJ2-7; D call uncertain. The CDR3 bases are TGTGCCAGCAGCTCGTACTGGGGTGGGGCCTACGAGCAGTACTTC. Protein: CASSSYWGGAYEQYF.